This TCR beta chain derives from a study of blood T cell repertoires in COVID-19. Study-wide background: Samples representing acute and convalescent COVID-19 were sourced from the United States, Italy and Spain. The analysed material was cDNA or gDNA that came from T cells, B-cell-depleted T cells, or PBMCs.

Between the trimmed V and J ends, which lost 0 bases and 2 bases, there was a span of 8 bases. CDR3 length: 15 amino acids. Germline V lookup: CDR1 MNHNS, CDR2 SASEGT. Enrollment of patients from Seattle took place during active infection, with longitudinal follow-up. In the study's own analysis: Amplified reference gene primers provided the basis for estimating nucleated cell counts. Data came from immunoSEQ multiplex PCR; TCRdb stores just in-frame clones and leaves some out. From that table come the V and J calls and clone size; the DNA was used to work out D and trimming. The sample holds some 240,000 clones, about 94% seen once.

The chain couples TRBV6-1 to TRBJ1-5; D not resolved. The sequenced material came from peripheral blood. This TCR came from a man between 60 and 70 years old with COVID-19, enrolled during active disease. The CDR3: CASSEADTGNQPQHF. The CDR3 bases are TGTGCCAGCAGTGAAGCGGATACAGGCAATCAGCCCCAGCATTTT.